The 17 T cell receptor beta chains presented below share a single source sample, sequenced in a study of T-cell reconstitution after alpha-beta-depleted transplantation in children. Unique molecular identifiers were incorporated into the prepared TCRbeta library. MiXCR was run by TCRdb on the PCR reads, yielding one entry per CDR3 protein. This sample has some 600,000 distinct CDR3 sequences, with roughly 13% found just once. Sample: PBMCs, mostly from graft donor cells, taken 360 days after TCRalphabeta/CD19-depleted stem cell transplant. The source is a male patient between 10 and 17 years old who had a stem cell transplant for acute myeloid leukemia, so the T cells may come from the graft donor.

V and J are TRBV7-9 and TRBJ2-1; 9 nucleotides line up with TRBD1. The CDR3 is made up of 15 amino acids. Germline CDR1 reads SEHNR; CDR2 reads FQNEAQ (reference sequence). V was pared by 6 bases and J by 5 bases, with 8 bases of the junction left unmatched. Here the CDR3 DNA reads TGTGCCAGCAGATTTCGACAGGGGGTCAACAATGAGCAGTTCTTC. Encoded protein: CASRFRQGVNNEQFF.

This chain links TRBV12-3 or TRBV12-4 with TRBJ1-1, with a weak D call TRBD1 (5 bases). The CDR3 loop spans 14 amino acids. The V and J ends lost 5 bases and 1 base respectively, with 11 bases between them. The CDR3 region has the DNA TGTGCCAGCAGTAGGCAGGGAGGGAACACTGAAGCTTTCTTT. It specifies CASSRQGGNTEAFF.

In the case of this clonotype: A much larger clone differs from this one at a single base, so this may be a read error. The rearrangement uses TRBV6-4 and TRBJ2-2; D perhaps matches TRBD1 (5 bases). With 2 bases removed from V and 4 bases from J, the gap between germline ends came to 5 bases. Germline values: CDR1 MRHNA, CDR2 SNTAGT. The CDR3 contains 13 residues. This chain's CDR3 is CASSDQGTGELFF. CDR3 DNA: TGTGCCAGCAGTGACCAGGGCACCGGGGAGCTGTTTTTT.

This clonotype appeared many times. The chain recombines TRBV7-2 with TRBJ2-1; perhaps TRBD2 as D (5 bases). CDR3 length: 16 residues. Germline-derived CDR1 and CDR2 are SGHTA and FQGNSA. V dropped 0 bases and J dropped 0 bases, with 9 bases sitting between them. The CDR3 sequence is CASSLAGISSYNEQFF. DNA of the CDR3: TGTGCCAGCAGCTTAGCCGGGATTTCCTCCTACAATGAGCAGTTCTTC.

This clonotype was counted only a few times. This chain links TRBV5-1 with TRBJ2-2; perhaps TRBD2 as D (6 bases). Germline loops: CDR1 SGHRS, CDR2 YFSETQ. Deletions cut 6 bases from V and 5 bases from J, with 17 bases between. The CDR3 contains 15 residues. This chain's CDR3 is CASTLGLLKTGELFF. The CDR3 bases are TGCGCCAGCACCCTCGGACTACTGAAGACCGGGGAGCTGTTTTTT.

This clonotype was seen repeatedly, ten times or more. V usage is TRBV10-3 and J usage is TRBJ2-1; 10 positions agree with TRBD2. The V gene's germline CDR1 is ENHRY and CDR2 SYGVKD. The CDR3 is made up of 13 amino acids. The V gene end was trimmed by 8 bases and the J gene end by 10 bases; junction bases not matched to a gene: 8. CDR3 DNA: TGTGCCATCGGGCTAGCGGGAGTGGGGGAGCAGTTCTTC. Its translation: CAIGLAGVGEQFF.

This chain links TRBV20-1 with TRBJ2-3, with 11 bases aligning to TRBD2. The ends lost 8 bases at V and 4 bases at J; junction bases unmatched: 8. Germline V gene sequence: CDR1 DFQATT, CDR2 SNEGSKA (reference sequence). The CDR3 totals 14 residues. CDR3 DNA: TGCAGTCAAATAGCGGGAGGGCCGGCAGATACGCAGTATTTT. It specifies CSQIAGGPADTQYF.

This clonotype was detected a few times. The gene calls are TRBV6-1 and TRBJ2-7, with D maybe TRBD2 (6 bases). The CDR3 is 16 residues long. V was pared by 5 bases and J by 3 bases, with 20 bases between. CDR1 MNHNS and CDR2 SASEGT come from the germline V gene. The CDR3 nucleotides are TGTGCCAGCAGTCGCTCCCCGGGACTCCTTCACTACGAGCAGTACTTC. This encodes CASSRSPGLLHYEQYF.

This clonotype was seen a handful of times. The chain combines TRBV21-1 with TRBJ2-7; the DNA was not used to check the table's D call, TRBD1. TRBV21-1 represents a pseudogene. CDR3 length: 14 residues. The CDR3: CASAPSGVPYEQYF. The CDR3 DNA follows: TGTGCCAGCGCGCCTTCGGGGGTCCCCTACGAGCAGTACTTC.

The chain combines TRBV12-3 or TRBV12-4 with TRBJ2-1; 9 positions agree with TRBD2. Germline trimming cut 10 bases from V and 3 bases from J; bases unmatched to any gene: 16. This CDR3 has 17 amino acids. The CDR3, as DNA: TGTGCCACCACTTCGGTAGCGGGAGTCACATTCTACAATGAGCAGTTCTTC. Its translation: CATTSVAGVTFYNEQFF.

The chain recombines TRBV20-1 with TRBJ2-5, with D possibly being TRBD1 or TRBD2 (6 bases each). Per germline, CDR1 DFQATT and CDR2 SNEGSKA (reference sequence). V was clipped by 1 base and J by 0 bases, with 18 bases between them. CDR3 size: 17 residues. In nucleotides, the CDR3 is TGCAGTGCTAGAGTAGTAAGGGGGGCGCGGTACCAAGAGACCCAGTACTTC. It codes for CSARVVRGARYQETQYF.

The chain is built from TRBV7-8 and TRBJ1-5; D remains ambiguous. This CDR3 has 16 residues. In germline, CDR1 is SGHVS, CDR2 FQNEAQ. V gave up 5 bases and J gave up 2 bases, with 16 bases separating them. The CDR3 DNA follows: TGTGCCAGCAGCAATCCGGGAGGAGTCGGCAATCAGCCCCAGCATTTT. Translation gives CASSNPGGVGNQPQHF.

This clonotype was counted at least ten times. V and J are TRBV4-2 and TRBJ2-7, with D perhaps matching TRBD1 or TRBD2 (5 bases each). Between the trimmed V and J ends, which lost 8 bases and 0 bases, there was a span of 11 bases. Germline V gene lookup returns CDR1 LGHNA and CDR2 YNFKEQ. This CDR3 spans 13 amino acids. The CDR3 is CASSRDLSYEQYF. The CDR3 region has the DNA TGTGCCAGCTCTAGGGACCTCTCCTACGAGCAGTACTTC.

The V call is TRBV7-9, the J call TRBJ2-7; D perhaps matches TRBD2 (6 bases). The V gene lost 3 bases and the J gene lost 5 bases, with 20 bases spanning the gap. This CDR3 region has 16 residues. Germline values: CDR1 SEHNR, CDR2 FQNEAQ (reference sequence). CDR3 in DNA: TGTGCCAGCAGCTTCGACCTAGGCGGGGAGTGGGACGAGCAGTACTTC. Residues: CASSFDLGGEWDEQYF.

This clonotype was seen only a few times. V is TRBV15 and J is TRBJ1-2; D uncertain. CDR1 LNHNV and CDR2 YYDKDF come from the germline V gene (reference sequence). The CDR3 spans 13 residues. The V end was cut by 0 bases, the J end by 2 bases, with 4 bases between. The CDR3 nucleotides read TGTGCCACCAGCAGAGATGAAAACTATGGCTACACCTTC. This encodes CATSRDENYGYTF.

There are a few counts of this clonotype. The chain combines TRBV29-1 with TRBJ2-1, with TRBD2 identical over 11 bases. The CDR3 length is 16 residues. The germline CDR1 and CDR2 sequences are SQVTM and ANQGSEA. The ends lost 1 base at V and 4 bases at J; junction bases unmatched: 6. Here the CDR3 reads CSVEGAGTSGYNEQFF. In DNA, the CDR3 is TGCAGCGTTGAAGGGGCAGGGACTAGCGGTTACAATGAGCAGTTCTTC.

This clonotype was detected a few times. This rearrangement joins TRBV20-1 to TRBJ2-1; 11 nucleotides match TRBD2. This CDR3 has 15 residues. Germline CDR1 reads DFQATT; CDR2 reads SNEGSKA (reference sequence). V was clipped by 6 bases and J by 7 bases; unmatched bases: 11. The CDR3 DNA is TGCAGTGCAGATTCCCCCGGGACTAGCGGTAATGAGCAGTTCTTC. This translates into CSADSPGTSGNEQFF.